Below are 24 T cell receptor beta chains sequenced from a single sample in a study of naive and memory T cell subsets. General study findings and limits: Naive repertoires, especially CD8, held a few larger clonotypes, possibly memory cells re-expressing CD45RA.

Antigens of these TCRs are unknown. Both TRBC1 and TRBC2 were covered by a beta constant-region primer of two equimolar oligonucleotides. Ligated cDNA was amplified by four rounds of PCR with nested alpha and beta constant-region primers and SP2. A single record per CDR3 protein comes from TCRdb applying MiXCR to the UMI-ligation and nested PCR reads. The sample gives tens of thousands of distinct CDR3 sequences, about 11% of which show up once; roughly 0.13% is in the top ten. Input material: naive CD4+ T cells from blood. The receptors here all came from a human donor in good health.

This clonotype was counted between two and nine times. J is TRBJ1-4 and V is TRBV25-1; D unclear. Germline values: CDR1 MGHDK, CDR2 SYGVNS. The CDR3 has 15 residues. V shed 4 bases and J shed 0 bases, with 9 bases lying between them. DNA for the CDR3: TGTGCCAGCAGTGGTTTCTCCTCAACTAATGAAAAACTGTTTTTT. The encoded protein is CASSGFSSTNEKLFF.

This clonotype appeared many times. The V call is TRBV6-2 or TRBV6-3, the J call TRBJ1-2, with D unresolved. The ends were cut back, 6 bases at V and 6 bases at J, with 14 bases in the middle. CDR3 size: 13 residues. The germline V gene has CDR1 MNHEY and CDR2 SVGEGT. CDR3 bases: TGTGCCAGCAGACCGTTCCAGGCCCATGGCTACACCTTC. This sequence encodes CASRPFQAHGYTF.

In its sample, this clonotype was seen a few times. The J gene is TRBJ1-1, the V gene TRBV28; 8 nucleotides line up with TRBD1. Germline values: CDR1 MDHEN, CDR2 SYDVKM. The CDR3 runs to 18 residues. V was pared by 7 bases and J by 4 bases, with 20 bases of the junction left unmatched. The CDR3 loop reads CASKIEQGVQLGRTEAFF. The CDR3 nucleotides read TGTGCCAGCAAGATTGAACAGGGGGTGCAACTAGGGCGCACTGAAGCTTTCTTT.

This chain joins TRBV20-1 and TRBJ2-1; 9 nucleotides agree with TRBD2. The CDR3 runs to 14 residues. Germline assignment: CDR1 DFQATT and CDR2 SNEGSKA (reference sequence). The CDR3 DNA sequence: TGCAGCTCAGGCCTGGGACTAGCCAACAATGAGCAGTTCTTC. Encoded protein: CSSGLGLANNEQFF.

The chain employs TRBV29-1 and TRBJ1-2, with 7 bases fitting TRBD1. V lost 4 bases, J lost 4 bases, and 9 bases stayed unmatched. The CDR3 extends over 14 amino acids. The V gene's germline CDR1 is SQVTM and CDR2 ANQGSEA. CDR3 sequence: CSVVTGTVVYGYTF. Written as DNA, the CDR3 is TGCAGCGTTGTTACCGGGACAGTAGTCTATGGCTACACCTTC.

This chain uses TRBV14 with TRBJ2-1; unclear D gene. V was trimmed by 1 base and J by 8 bases, leaving 6 bases between them. The CDR3 covers 12 residues. Germline assignment: CDR1 SGHDN and CDR2 FVKESK. CDR3 sequence reads: CASSQVGYEQFF. CDR3 DNA: TGTGCCAGCAGCCAAGTTGGGTATGAGCAGTTCTTC.

About this clonotype: It may be a read error: a sequence one base away is much more abundant. The gene calls are TRBV6-2 or TRBV6-3 and TRBJ2-5; D is uncertain. V lost 5 bases and J lost 4, with 17 bases in between. CDR1 and CDR2 (germline): MNHEY, SVGEGT. This CDR3 is 15 amino acids long. The CDR3 coding sequence is TGTGCCAGCAGTCCGATGGACCGCCCCCGAGAGACCCAGTACTTC. This translates into CASSPMDRPRETQYF.

This clonotype was counted at least ten times. V is TRBV6-1 and J is TRBJ2-3, with no clear D. The CDR3 is 12 residues long. Germline values: CDR1 MNHNS, CDR2 SASEGT. The V and J ends lost 5 bases and 6 bases respectively, with 9 bases between them. DNA of the CDR3: TGTGCCAGCAGTCCAACCAGGGATACGCAGTATTTT. Translation: CASSPTRDTQYF.

This clonotype showed up just a few times. CDR3 loop: CASWGEFFDTQYF. The CDR3 DNA follows: TGTGCCTCCTGGGGAGAGTTTTTCGATACGCAGTATTTT. This chain links TRBV7-3 with TRBJ2-3, with a tentative D call TRBD2 (5 bases). In germline, CDR1 is SGHTA, CDR2 FQGTGA. This CDR3 is built from 13 residues. V was trimmed by 11 bases and J by 6 bases, leaving 18 bases between them.

This clonotype was detected a few times. The CDR3 protein is CASSKKTANQPQHF. CDR3 sequence (DNA): TGTGCCAGCAGTAAAAAAACAGCGAATCAGCCCCAGCATTTT. This chain connects TRBV12-3 or TRBV12-4 to TRBJ1-5; no clear D gene. This CDR3 region has 14 residues. Trimming removed 5 bases at V and 4 bases at J, with 12 bases between.

In this sample, this clonotype turned up many times. V gene TRBV6-1 combines with J gene TRBJ2-5; D is possibly TRBD2 (5 bases). This CDR3 region has 14 residues. Germline V gene lookup returns CDR1 MNHNS and CDR2 SASEGT. Trimming left V 2 bases short and J 5 bases short, with 12 bases between. The CDR3 loop reads CASSELARVETQYF. CDR3 coding DNA: TGTGCCAGCAGTGAATTGGCGAGGGTGGAGACCCAGTACTTC.

This clonotype appeared many times. The rearrangement uses TRBV20-1 and TRBJ1-1; D is unclear. The CDR3 spans 14 residues. The V end lost 6 bases, the J end lost 0 bases, and 14 bases lay between the germline ends. CDR1 is DFQATT and CDR2 is SNEGSKA in the germline V gene (reference sequence). CDR3 loop: CSAPRPPLNTEAFF. The CDR3 nucleotides read TGCAGTGCACCTCGTCCTCCTCTGAACACTGAAGCTTTCTTT.

The chain is built from TRBV3-1 and TRBJ2-7, with D tentatively TRBD2 (6 bases). CDR1 is LGHDT and CDR2 is YNNKEL in the germline V gene (reference sequence). The CDR3 has 14 amino acids. Trimming shortened V by 1 base and J by 4 bases, and 11 bases separated the two germline ends. This CDR3 reads CASSQAAGRYEQYF. Here the CDR3 DNA reads TGTGCCAGCAGCCAAGCGGCGGGAAGATACGAGCAGTACTTC.

The chain is built from TRBV3-1 and TRBJ1-2; TRBD1 is a possible D gene (5 bases). CDR1 LGHDT and CDR2 YNNKEL come from the germline V gene (reference sequence). V gave up 4 bases and J gave up 2 bases, with 14 bases separating them. There are 15 residues in the CDR3. The CDR3 DNA is TGTGCCAGCAGCCCAAATTCCCAGGGCAACTATGGCTACACCTTC. It encodes CASSPNSQGNYGYTF.

This chain links TRBV2 with TRBJ1-2, with a weak D call TRBD1 (5 bases). The CDR3 extends over 16 amino acids. V shed 3 bases and J shed 7 bases, with 21 bases lying between them. Germline lookup yields CDR1 SNHLY and CDR2 FYNNEI. This CDR3 reads CASSEGLGRRYIGYTF. CDR3 DNA sequence: TGTGCCAGCAGTGAGGGGCTGGGGCGGAGGTATATTGGCTACACCTTC. Combining the CDR3 with reference TRBV2 and TRBJ1-2 gives the whole variable domain EPEVTQTPSHQVTQMGQEVILRCVPISNHLYFYWYRQILGQKVEFLVSFYNNEISEKSEIFDDQFSVERPDGSNFTLKIRSTKLEDSAMYFCASSEGLGRRYIGYTFGSGTRLTVV.

This clonotype turned up a few times. V usage is TRBV15 and J usage is TRBJ2-1, with 7 bases that match TRBD1. The J segment lost 5 bases and the V segment lost 3 bases, leaving 7 bases of the junction unmatched. The CDR3 loop spans 15 amino acids. From germline, CDR1 is LNHNV and CDR2 YYDKDF (reference sequence). The CDR3, as DNA: TGTGCCACCAGCAGGAGGACCGACAGGGACAATGAGCAGTTCTTC. Protein product: CATSRRTDRDNEQFF.

The J gene is TRBJ1-2, the V gene TRBV6-2 or TRBV6-3; perhaps TRBD1 as D (5 bases). Germline-derived CDR1 and CDR2 are MNHEY and SVGEGT. V lost 6 bases and J lost 7, with 15 bases in between. The CDR3 extends over 13 amino acids. CDR3: CASSVQGYGGYTF. The CDR3 bases are TGTGCCAGCAGCGTGCAGGGATACGGTGGCTACACCTTC.

CDR3 DNA: TGTGCCAGCAGCCAAGTGGAGGGGCTTGGGGCCAACGTCCTGACTTTC. Amino acids: CASSQVEGLGANVLTF. The chain has TRBV14 and TRBJ2-6; tentatively, D is TRBD2 (6 bases). Germline CDR1 reads SGHDN; CDR2 reads FVKESK. There are 16 residues in the CDR3. The V and J ends lost 1 base and 3 bases respectively, with 10 bases between them.

Many counts were recorded for this clonotype. V is TRBV7-9 and J is TRBJ2-5; D might be TRBD1 (6 bases). The CDR3 totals 15 residues. V gave up 3 bases and J gave up 1 base, with 12 bases separating them. The V gene's germline CDR1 is SEHNR and CDR2 FQNEAQ (reference sequence). The CDR3 loop reads CASSFGVTGQETQYF. CDR3 nucleotides: TGTGCCAGCAGCTTTGGGGTGACAGGCCAAGAGACCCAGTACTTC.

This chain links TRBV20-1 with TRBJ1-1; perhaps TRBD1 as D (5 bases). The V and J ends lost 7 bases and 4 bases respectively, with 19 bases between them. There are 14 residues in the CDR3. CDR1 is DFQATT, CDR2 SNEGSKA, per germline (reference sequence). The CDR3 sequence: CSVDYRGSPTEAFF. DNA of the CDR3: TGCAGTGTCGACTATCGGGGGTCCCCCACTGAAGCTTTCTTT.

In its sample, this clonotype was seen many times. This chain links TRBV7-2 with TRBJ2-3; 11 nucleotides line up with TRBD2. The germline gives CDR1 SGHTA, CDR2 FQGNSA. The V and J ends lost 1 base and 4 bases, in that order; junction bases with no gene match: 10. This CDR3 has 18 amino acids. CDR3 amino acids: CASSLGAIAGGLADTQYF. The CDR3 nucleotides are TGTGCCAGCAGCTTAGGGGCAATAGCGGGGGGGCTCGCAGATACGCAGTATTTT.

This clonotype has at least ten counts. The CDR3 DNA follows: TGTGCCAGTAGTACTCTTGACAGCCGCTCCTACGAGCAGTACTTC. Its protein is CASSTLDSRSYEQYF. The rearrangement joins TRBV19 to TRBJ2-7; D perhaps matches TRBD1 (5 bases). The length of the CDR3 is 15 residues. The V and J ends lost 4 bases and 0 bases respectively, with 13 bases between them. Germline CDR1 and CDR2: LNHDA and SQIVND (reference sequence).

This chain uses TRBV6-2 or TRBV6-3 with TRBJ1-5, with 9 bases lining up with TRBD1. Trimming at V came to 2 bases and at J to 2 bases, leaving 13 bases not matched to a gene. The germline V gene encodes CDR1 MNHEY and CDR2 SVGEGT. CDR3 length: 19 residues. The CDR3 nucleotides are TGTGCCAGCAGTTACGCCGGGGGACAGGGTCGACGTGGCAATCAGCCCCAGCATTTT. This codes for CASSYAGGQGRRGNQPQHF.

The chain uses TRBV29-1 and TRBJ2-7; D is tentatively TRBD1 or TRBD2 (5 bases each). Between the trimmed V and J ends, which lost 4 bases and 1 base, there was a span of 11 bases. CDR1 is SQVTM and CDR2 is ANQGSEA in the germline V gene. The CDR3 contains 13 residues. The CDR3 loop is CSVVGTASYEQYF. CDR3 coding DNA: TGCAGCGTTGTCGGGACGGCTTCCTACGAGCAGTACTTC.